This T cell receptor beta chain comes out of a study of vaccination effects on CD4 cells after COVID-19. Across the whole study: Samples collected post-vaccine were obtained a median of 72 days after the second dose. Whole-study results and caveats: Late in the post-vaccination period, infection-induced and vaccine-induced clones underwent marked clonal contraction.

ViraFEST used viral peptide pools to expand antigen-specific CD4+ T cells before sequencing. Researchers isolated CD4+ T cells once 9 to 11 days of culture had elapsed. It was two doses of either the BNT162b2 or mRNA-1273 vaccine that participants received. It was on days 3 and 7 that half the medium was replaced with IL-2 medium. CDR1 is SGHDT and CDR2 is YYEEEE in the germline V gene. J lost 10 bases, V lost 2 bases, and 13 bases had no gene match. The CDR3 is 16 amino acids. On this clone itself: Its antigen is undetermined.

Clones were sequenced by immunoSEQ multiplex PCR, and TCRdb holds only the in-frame ones, with some missing. The data show under 80,000 clones, about 80% seen once. The J gene is TRBJ1-2, the V gene TRBV5-6; 11 nucleotides line up with TRBD1. Here the sequenced sample was CD4+ T cells from PBMCs cultured with HCoV-229E spike peptides, taken after COVID-19 vaccination. This sequence was found in a human donor who received a COVID-19 vaccine. The CDR3 loop reads CASSFYVLDRGLDYTF. CDR3 in DNA: TGTGCCAGCAGCTTTTATGTACTGGACAGGGGGCTTGACTACACCTTC.